Presented here are 4 T cell receptor beta chains from one specimen sequenced in a study of blood T cells in healthy people across ages. The second PCR ran about 6 to 12 cycles with a sample-barcoded 5' primer and J-beta primers. TCRdb re-called the 5' RACE reads with MiXCR, one entry per CDR3 protein. The sample consists of approximately 2,000,000 distinct CDR3 sequences, about two fifths of them appearing once. Sequencing was performed on blood. The source is a human donor in good health.

This chain joins TRBV7-2 and TRBJ2-7, with 8 bases fitting TRBD2. The CDR3 loop spans 15 amino acids. From germline, CDR1 is SGHTA and CDR2 FQGNSA. V shed 0 bases, J shed 2 bases, and the junction held 3 bases outside the gene matches. In nucleotides, the CDR3 is TGTGCCAGCAGCTTAGCAGCGGGGGTCCCCTACGAGCAGTACTTC. This sequence encodes CASSLAAGVPYEQYF.

Of note for this clonotype: The germline gene is not matched at one end of the junction; a read error may be the cause. The chain links TRBV4-3 to TRBJ1-6; no definite D call. Germline loops: CDR1 LGHNA, CDR2 YSLEER. This CDR3 contains 15 residues. The DNA for the CDR3 is TGCGCCAGCAGCCAAGGCATCTCCTATAATTCACCCTTCCACTTT. Translated, it gives CASSQGISYNSPFHF.

This chain uses TRBV7-2 with TRBJ2-5, with D uncertain. V was shortened by 2 bases and J by 4 bases, with 8 bases between the two germline ends. This CDR3 has 13 residues. The germline V gene has CDR1 SGHTA and CDR2 FQGNSA. The CDR3 nucleotides read TGTGCCAGCAGCTTATCCATTCGAGAGACCCAGTACTTC. This translates into CASSLSIRETQYF.

J is TRBJ1-1 and V is TRBV27, with unresolved D. The CDR3 length is 14 residues. Per the germline V gene, CDR1 is MNHEY and CDR2 is SMNVEV (reference sequence). V shed 2 bases and J shed 2 bases, with 9 bases lying between them. CDR3 sequence reads: CASSLLSGNTEAFF. In DNA, the CDR3 is TGTGCCAGCAGTTTACTGTCAGGAAACACTGAAGCTTTCTTT.